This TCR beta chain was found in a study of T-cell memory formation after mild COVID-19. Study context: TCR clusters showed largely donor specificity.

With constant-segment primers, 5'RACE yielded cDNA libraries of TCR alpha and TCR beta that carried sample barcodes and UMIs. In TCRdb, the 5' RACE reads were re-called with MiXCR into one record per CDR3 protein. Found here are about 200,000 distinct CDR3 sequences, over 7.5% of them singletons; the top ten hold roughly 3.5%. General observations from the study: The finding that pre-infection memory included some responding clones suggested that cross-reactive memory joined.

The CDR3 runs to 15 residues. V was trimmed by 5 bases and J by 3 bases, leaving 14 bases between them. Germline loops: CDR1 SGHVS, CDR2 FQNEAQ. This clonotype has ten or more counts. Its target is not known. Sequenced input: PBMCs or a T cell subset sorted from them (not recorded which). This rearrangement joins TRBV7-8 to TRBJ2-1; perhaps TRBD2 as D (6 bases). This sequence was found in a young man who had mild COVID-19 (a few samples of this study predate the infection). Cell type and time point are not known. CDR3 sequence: CASSQDYDSYNEQFF. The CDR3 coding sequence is TGTGCCAGCAGCCAGGACTACGATAGCTACAATGAGCAGTTCTTC.